The present TCR beta chain was sequenced within a study of cytomegalovirus exposure and HLA in healthy donors. The V end lost 4 bases, the J end lost 3 bases, and 9 bases lay between the germline ends. Germline V gives CDR1 MNHEY, CDR2 SVGAGI. This CDR3 comprises 14 residues. Generated by immunoSEQ multiplex PCR, the TCRdb table keeps only in-frame clones and is missing some. The repertoire holds tens of thousands of clones, with around 96% as singletons. Study-level findings and limits: The study labeled 150 or so TCR beta chains cytomegalovirus-associated.

The sample holds one count of this clone. Its antigen is as yet unknown. The origin of this receptor is a man aged 18-30 years in good health and CMV-seropositive. The sequencing sample was made of PBMCs. This chain uses TRBV6-5 with TRBJ2-2; maybe TRBD1 (6 bases). In DNA, the CDR3 is TGTGCCAGCAGTTTCACAGGGTACACCGGGGAGCTGTTTTTT. Residues: CASSFTGYTGELFF.